This T cell receptor (beta chain) was sequenced for a study of blood T cell repertoires in COVID-19. As for the study in general: The United States, Italy and Spain provided the acute and convalescent COVID-19 samples. Nucleic acid was either cDNA or gDNA, and it came from T cells, B-cell-depleted T cells, or PBMCs.

This clone was seen a single time. Original methodology: By means of reference gene primer amplification, nucleated cell counts were estimated. Here immunoSEQ multiplex PCR was the method, and the copy in TCRdb shows in-frame clones only, minus some. The V and J calls and clone size were taken over from that table, and D and trimming were inferred from the DNA. The table records about 32,000 clones, about 90% of them present only once. The CDR3 is 14 amino acids. V shed 2 bases, J shed 6 bases, and the junction held 4 bases outside the gene matches. The germline gives CDR1 SGHTA, CDR2 FQGNSA. The V and J genes are TRBV7-2 and TRBJ1-5; the match to TRBD1 covers 7 bases. The sequence came from a man between 65 and 79 years old with active or convalescent COVID-19. Input material: peripheral blood. CDR3 DNA: TGTGCCAGCAGCTTAAGGGCAGGGGGTCAGCCCCAGCATTTT. Translated: CASSLRAGGQPQHF.